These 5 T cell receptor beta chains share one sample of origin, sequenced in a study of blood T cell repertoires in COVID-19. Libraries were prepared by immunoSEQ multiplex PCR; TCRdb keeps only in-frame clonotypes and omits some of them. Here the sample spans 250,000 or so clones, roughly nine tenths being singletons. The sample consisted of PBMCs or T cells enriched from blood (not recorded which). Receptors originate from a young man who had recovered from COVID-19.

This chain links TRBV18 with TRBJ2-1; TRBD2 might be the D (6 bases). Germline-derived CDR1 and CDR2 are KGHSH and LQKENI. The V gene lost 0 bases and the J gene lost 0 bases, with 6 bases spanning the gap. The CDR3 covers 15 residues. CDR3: CASSPPGGSYNEQFF. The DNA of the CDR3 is TGTGCCAGCTCACCACCCGGGGGCTCCTACAATGAGCAGTTCTTC.

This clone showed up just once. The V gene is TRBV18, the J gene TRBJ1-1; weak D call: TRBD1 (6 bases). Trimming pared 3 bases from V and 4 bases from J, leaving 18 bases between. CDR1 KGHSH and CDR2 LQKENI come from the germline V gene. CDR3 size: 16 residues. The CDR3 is CASSPGTNPAATEAFF. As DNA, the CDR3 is TGTGCCAGCTCACCGGGGACAAATCCGGCGGCCACTGAAGCTTTCTTT.

CDR3 region: CASSRETGNSEQFF. CDR3 DNA: TGTGCCAGTAGTAGAGAGACAGGTAACTCTGAGCAGTTCTTC. The chain is built from TRBV19 and TRBJ2-1, with D maybe TRBD1 (6 bases). Trimming took off 4 bases at V and 9 bases at J, with 16 bases between the two ends. There are 14 residues in the CDR3. Germline CDR1 reads LNHDA; CDR2 reads SQIVND (reference sequence).

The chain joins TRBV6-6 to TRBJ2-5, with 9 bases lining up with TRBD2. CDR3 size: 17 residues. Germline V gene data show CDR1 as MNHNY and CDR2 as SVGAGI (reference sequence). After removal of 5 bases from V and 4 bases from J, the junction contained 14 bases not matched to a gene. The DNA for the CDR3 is TGTGCCAGCAGTCCCCCTTTTAGCGGGAGTTTGGGAGAGACCCAGTACTTC. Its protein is CASSPPFSGSLGETQYF.

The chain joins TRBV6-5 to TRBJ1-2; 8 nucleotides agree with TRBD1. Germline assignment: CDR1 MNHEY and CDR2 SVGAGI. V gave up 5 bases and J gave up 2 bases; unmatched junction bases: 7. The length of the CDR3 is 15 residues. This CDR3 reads CASSKIGQGNYGYTF. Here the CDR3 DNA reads TGTGCCAGCAGTAAAATTGGACAGGGAAACTATGGCTACACCTTC.